This T cell receptor (beta chain) was captured in a study of blood T cell repertoires in COVID-19. Germline values: CDR1 LNHDA, CDR2 SQIVND (reference sequence). This CDR3 region has 16 residues. Trimming stripped 3 bases from V and 5 bases from J, with 16 bases between. Profiling relied on immunoSEQ multiplex PCR, and the TCRdb table lists in-frame clones only, not all of them. Of 55,000 to 85,000 clones in the sample, less than 80% are singletons; the top ten hold about a quarter. J is TRBJ1-4 and V is TRBV19, with D possibly matching TRBD1 (6 bases). This sequence was found in a man between 60 and 75 years old with active or convalescent COVID-19. The sequenced sample was peripheral blood. The CDR3: CASSILPGQSNEKLFF. For the CDR3, the DNA is TGTGCCAGTAGTATCCTTCCGGGACAATCGAATGAAAAACTGTTTTTT.